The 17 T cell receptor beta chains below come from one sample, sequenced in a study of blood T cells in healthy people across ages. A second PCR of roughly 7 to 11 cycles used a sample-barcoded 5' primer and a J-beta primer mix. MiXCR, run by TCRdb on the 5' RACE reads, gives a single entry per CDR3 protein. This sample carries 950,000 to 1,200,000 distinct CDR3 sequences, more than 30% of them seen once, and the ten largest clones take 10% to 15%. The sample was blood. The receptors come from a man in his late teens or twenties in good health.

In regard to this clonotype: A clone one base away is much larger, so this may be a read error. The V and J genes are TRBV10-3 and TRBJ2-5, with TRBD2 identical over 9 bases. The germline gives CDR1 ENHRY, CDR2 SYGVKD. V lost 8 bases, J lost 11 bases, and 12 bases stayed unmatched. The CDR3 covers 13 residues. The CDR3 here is CAIGGTSSSEQYF. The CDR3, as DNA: TGTGCCATCGGGGGGACTAGCTCTTCTGAGCAGTACTTC.

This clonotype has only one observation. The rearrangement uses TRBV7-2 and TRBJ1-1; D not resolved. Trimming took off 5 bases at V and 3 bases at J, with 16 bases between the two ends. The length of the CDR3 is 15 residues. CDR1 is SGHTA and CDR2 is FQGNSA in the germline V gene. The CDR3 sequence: CASSLGSAVDTEAFF. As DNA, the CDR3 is TGTGCCAGCAGCCTAGGTTCTGCGGTTGACACTGAAGCTTTCTTT. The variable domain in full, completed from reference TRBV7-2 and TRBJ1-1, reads GAGVSQSPSNKVTEKGKDVELRCDPISGHTALYWYRQSLGQGLEFLIYFQGNSAPDKSGLPSDRFSAERTGGSVSTLTIQRTQQEDSAVYLCASSLGSAVDTEAFFGQGTRLTVV.

CDR3 in DNA: TGCAGCGTGGGGGACAGGGAGAACACCGGGGAGCTGTTTTTT. The encoded protein is CSVGDRENTGELFF. The gene calls are TRBV29-1 and TRBJ2-2; the match to TRBD1 covers 9 bases. CDR3 length: 14 amino acids. V lost 6 bases, J lost 1 base, and 3 bases stayed unmatched. Germline V CDR1 and CDR2: SQVTM, ANQGSEA.

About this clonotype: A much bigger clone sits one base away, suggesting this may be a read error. The CDR3 DNA is TGCAGCTCAACAGGGAAGGAGCAGTTCTTC. It is translated as CSSTGKEQFF. This sequence joins TRBV29-1 and TRBJ2-1, with D possibly being TRBD1 (6 bases). Deletions cut 8 bases from V and 10 bases from J, with 12 bases between. CDR3 length: 10 amino acids. CDR1 SQVTM and CDR2 ANQGSEA come from the germline V gene.

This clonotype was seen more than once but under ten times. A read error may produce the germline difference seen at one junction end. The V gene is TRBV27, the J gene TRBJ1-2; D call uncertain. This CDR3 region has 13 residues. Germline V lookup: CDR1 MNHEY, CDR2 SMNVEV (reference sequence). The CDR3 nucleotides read TGTGCCAGCAGTTCACAGACCGACTATGGCCACACCTTC. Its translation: CASSSQTDYGHTF.

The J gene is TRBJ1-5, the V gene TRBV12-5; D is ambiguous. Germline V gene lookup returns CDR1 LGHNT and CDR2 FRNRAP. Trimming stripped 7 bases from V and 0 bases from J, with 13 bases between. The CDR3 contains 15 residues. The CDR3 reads CASAARRDSNQPQHF. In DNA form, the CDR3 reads TGTGCTAGTGCCGCTCGTAGGGATAGCAATCAGCCCCAGCATTTT.

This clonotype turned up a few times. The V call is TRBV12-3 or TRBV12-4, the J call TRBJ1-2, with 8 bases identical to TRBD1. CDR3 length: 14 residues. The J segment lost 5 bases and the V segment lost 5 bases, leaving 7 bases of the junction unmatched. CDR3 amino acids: CASSTGGHTYGYTF. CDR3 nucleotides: TGTGCCAGCAGTACAGGGGGTCATACTTATGGCTACACCTTC.

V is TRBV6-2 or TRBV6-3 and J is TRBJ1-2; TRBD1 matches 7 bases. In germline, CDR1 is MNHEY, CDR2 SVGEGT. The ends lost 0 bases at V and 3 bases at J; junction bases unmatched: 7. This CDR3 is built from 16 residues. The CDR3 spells CASSYSATGNDYGYTF. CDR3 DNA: TGTGCCAGCAGTTACTCTGCGACAGGGAATGACTATGGCTACACCTTC.

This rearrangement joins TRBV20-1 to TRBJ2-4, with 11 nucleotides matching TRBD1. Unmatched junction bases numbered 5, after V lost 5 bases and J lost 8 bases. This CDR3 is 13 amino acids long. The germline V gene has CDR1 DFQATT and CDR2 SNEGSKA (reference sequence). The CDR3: CSAYGTGGDIQYF. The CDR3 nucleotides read TGCAGTGCTTATGGGACAGGGGGAGACATTCAGTACTTC.

The CDR3 spells CASIQGPNQPQHF. In DNA form, the CDR3 reads TGTGCCAGCATTCAAGGGCCCAATCAGCCCCAGCATTTT. The genes are TRBV12-3 or TRBV12-4 and TRBJ1-5; D ambiguous. The CDR3 runs 13 residues. V was trimmed by 7 bases and J by 3 bases, leaving 10 bases between them.

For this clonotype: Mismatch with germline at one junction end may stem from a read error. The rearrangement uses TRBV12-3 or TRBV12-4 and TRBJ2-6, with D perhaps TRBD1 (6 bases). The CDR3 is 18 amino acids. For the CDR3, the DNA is TGTGCCAGCAGTCCGCAAACCGGACAGATCTCTGGGGCCAGCGTCCTGACTTTC. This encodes CASSPQTGQISGASVLTF.

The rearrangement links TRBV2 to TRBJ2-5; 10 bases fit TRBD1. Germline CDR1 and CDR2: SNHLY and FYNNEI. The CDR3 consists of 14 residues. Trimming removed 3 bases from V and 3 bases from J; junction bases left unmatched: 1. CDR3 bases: TGTGCCAGCAGTGATGGGACAGGGGAAGAGACCCAGTACTTC. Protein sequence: CASSDGTGEETQYF.

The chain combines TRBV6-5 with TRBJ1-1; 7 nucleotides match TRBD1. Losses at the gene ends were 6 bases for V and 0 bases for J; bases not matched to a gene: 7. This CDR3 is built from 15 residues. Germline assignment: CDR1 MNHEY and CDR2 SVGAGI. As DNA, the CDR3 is TGTGCCAGCAGCCGAACCGACAGGGTGAACACTGAAGCTTTCTTT. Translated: CASSRTDRVNTEAFF.

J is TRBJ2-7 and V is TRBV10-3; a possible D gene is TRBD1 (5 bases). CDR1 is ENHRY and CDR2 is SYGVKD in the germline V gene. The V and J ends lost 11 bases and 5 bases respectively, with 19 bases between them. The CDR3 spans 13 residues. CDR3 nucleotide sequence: TGTGCCGCTTCTGTGGGGCCCGGAGACGAGCAGTACTTC. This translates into CAASVGPGDEQYF.

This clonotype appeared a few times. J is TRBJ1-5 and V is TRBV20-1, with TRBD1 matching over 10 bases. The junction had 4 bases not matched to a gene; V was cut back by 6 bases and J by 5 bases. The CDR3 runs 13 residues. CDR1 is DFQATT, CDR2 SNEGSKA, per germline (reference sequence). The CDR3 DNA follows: TGCAGTGCCAGCGGGACAGGGGATCAGCCCCAGCATTTT. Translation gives CSASGTGDQPQHF.

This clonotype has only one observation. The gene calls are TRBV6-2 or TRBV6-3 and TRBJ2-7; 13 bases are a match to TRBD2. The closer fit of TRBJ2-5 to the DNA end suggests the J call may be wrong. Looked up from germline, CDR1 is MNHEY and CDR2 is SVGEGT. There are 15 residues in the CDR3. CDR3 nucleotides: TGTGCCAGCATCAGACTAGCGGGGGGAAAGGAGACCCAGTACTTC. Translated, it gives CASIRLAGGKETQYF.

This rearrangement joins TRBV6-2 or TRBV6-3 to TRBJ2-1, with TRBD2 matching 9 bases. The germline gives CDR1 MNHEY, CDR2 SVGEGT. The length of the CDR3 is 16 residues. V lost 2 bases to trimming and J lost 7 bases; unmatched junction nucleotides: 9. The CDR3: CASSYRSGGMGNEQFF. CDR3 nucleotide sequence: TGTGCCAGCAGTTACCGCAGCGGGGGGATGGGGAATGAGCAGTTCTTC.